Below are 5 T cell receptor beta chains sequenced from a single sample in a study of identifying expanded T cells in peripheral blood. Sequencing used immunoSEQ multiplex PCR; TCRdb keeps in-frame clones, though not all of them. The data contain roughly 90,000 clones, about 85% of them seen just once; the ten biggest clones take up around 4%. The sequenced material came from blood. These TCRs come from a person between 18 and 75 years old in good health.

This chain links TRBV20-1 with TRBJ1-2; tentative D call: TRBD1 (6 bases). The CDR3 has 11 amino acids. From germline, CDR1 is DFQATT and CDR2 SNEGSKA (reference sequence). As DNA, the CDR3 is TGCGGACAGAGCTTTAACTATGGCTACACCTTC. Amino acid sequence: CGQSFNYGYTF.

In this sample, this clone turned up once. V is TRBV10-3 and J is TRBJ2-5; D not certain. CDR1 is ENHRY and CDR2 is SYGVKD in the germline V gene. V was trimmed by 3 bases and J by 5 bases, leaving 10 bases between them. This CDR3 spans 13 amino acids. The CDR3 is CAISEGPKETQYF. CDR3 in DNA: TGTGCCATCAGTGAAGGGCCGAAGGAGACCCAGTACTTC.

This chain connects TRBV5-5 to TRBJ2-4; no definite D call. Germline CDR1 reads SGHKS; CDR2 reads YYEKEE (reference sequence). Trimming removed 4 bases from V and 9 bases from J, with 14 bases in between. CDR3 length equals 13 residues. CDR3 in amino acids: CASSPEGIAIQYF. CDR3 DNA: TGTGCCAGCAGCCCAGAAGGAATCGCCATTCAGTACTTC.

This clone was seen just once. The chain recombines TRBV9 with TRBJ1-1; no definite D call. CDR1 and CDR2 (germline): SGDLS, YYNGEE. Trimming pared 4 bases from V and 1 base from J, leaving 8 bases between. This CDR3 contains 13 residues. CDR3: CASSNWANTEAFF. The DNA for the CDR3 is TGTGCCAGCAGCAATTGGGCGAACACTGAAGCTTTCTTT. Together with reference TRBV9 and TRBJ1-1, the CDR3 gives the full variable domain: DSGVTQTPKHLITATGQRVTLRCSPRSGDLSVYWYQQSLDQGLQFLIQYYNGEERAKGNILERFSAQQFPDLHSELNLSSLELGDSALYFCASSNWANTEAFFGQGTRLTVV.

The chain has TRBV11-2 and TRBJ1-2; no clear D. This CDR3 has 14 residues. V was shortened by 0 bases and J by 8 bases, with 13 bases between the two germline ends. The germline V gene encodes CDR1 SGHAT and CDR2 FQNNGV. CDR3 DNA sequence: TGTGCCAGCAGCTTAGACCGTCACGGGGTCGGCTACACCTTC. It codes for CASSLDRHGVGYTF.